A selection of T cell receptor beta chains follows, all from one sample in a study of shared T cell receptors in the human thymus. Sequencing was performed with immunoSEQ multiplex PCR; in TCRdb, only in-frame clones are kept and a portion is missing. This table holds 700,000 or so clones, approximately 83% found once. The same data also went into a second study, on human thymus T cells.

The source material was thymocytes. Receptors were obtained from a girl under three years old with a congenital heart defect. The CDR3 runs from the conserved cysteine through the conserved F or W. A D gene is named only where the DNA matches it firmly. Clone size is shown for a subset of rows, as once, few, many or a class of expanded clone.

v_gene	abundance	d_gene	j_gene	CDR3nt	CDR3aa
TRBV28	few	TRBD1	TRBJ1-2	TGTGCCAGCAGTGCCCGGGACAGGGACTATGGCTACACCTTC	CASSARDRDYGYTF
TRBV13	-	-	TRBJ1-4	TGTGCCAGCAGCTTAGTTAGATTGAACGAGGAGGGTGGGGAAAAACTGTTTTTT	CASSLVRLNEEGGEKLFF
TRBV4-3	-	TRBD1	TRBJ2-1	TGCGCCAGCAGCCAAGTTAGGACAGGGGCATACAATGAGCAGTTCTTC	CASSQVRTGAYNEQFF
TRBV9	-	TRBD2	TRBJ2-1	TGTGCCAGCAGCCCCAAGCGGGGGGCCTCACACAATGAGCAGTTCTTC	CASSPKRGASHNEQFF
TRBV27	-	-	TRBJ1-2	TGTGCCAGCAGTTCGCTATCTCATTCCGGGACTGGCTATGGCTACACCTTC	CASSSLSHSGTGYGYTF
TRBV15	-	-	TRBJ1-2	TGTGCCACCAGCAGCTATATTGGCTACACCTTC	CATSSYIGYTF
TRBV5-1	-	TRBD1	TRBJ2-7	TGCGCCAGCAGCCCGCGGGGACAGGGGCCAAAGAAGCAGTACTTC	CASSPRGQGPKKQYF
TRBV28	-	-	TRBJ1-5	TGTGCCAGCAGACGAGGACGGGCGGGTCAGCCCCAGCATTTT	CASRRGRAGQPQHF
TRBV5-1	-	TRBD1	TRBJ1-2	TGCGCCAGCAGCTTGGGTTCTAGGCAAAAGACGGGACAGAAAGACAGAGGAACTAACTATGGCTACACCTTC	CASSLGSRQKTGQKDRGTNYGYTF
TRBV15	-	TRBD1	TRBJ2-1	TGTGCCACCAGCAGGCTTACCGGGACAGGGAAGAACAATGAGCAGTTCTTC	CATSRLTGTGKNNEQFF
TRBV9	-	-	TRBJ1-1	TGTGCCAGCAGCTCCAATCAGGGGACTGAAGCTTTCTTT	CASSSNQGTEAFF
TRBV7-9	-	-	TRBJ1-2	TGTGCCAGCAGCTTGGGGGCTCCTGGGGAACTTTCTACTAACTATGGCTACACCTTC	CASSLGAPGELSTNYGYTF
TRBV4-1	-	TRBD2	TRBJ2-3	TGCGCCAGCAGCCAAGTCACCCCTGATAGCGGGGGCAGGACAGATACGCAGTATTTT	CASSQVTPDSGGRTDTQYF
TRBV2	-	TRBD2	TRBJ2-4	TGTGCCAGCAGTGAAGCCTCCTCGTGGTCGGACACGGGGGGGGTCATTCAGTACTTC	CASSEASSWSDTGGVIQYF
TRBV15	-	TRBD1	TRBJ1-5	TGTGCCACCAGCAGTCGACAGGGGGCTCAGCCCCAGCATTTT	CATSSRQGAQPQHF
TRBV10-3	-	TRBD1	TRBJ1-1	TGTGCCATCAAAGGGGGCGGCACTGAAGCTTTCTTT	CAIKGGGTEAFF
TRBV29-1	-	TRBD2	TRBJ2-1	TGCAGGGGGGGGTTAGCGGGGTCTTTTACCTACAATGAGCAGTTCTTC	CRGGLAGSFTYNEQFF
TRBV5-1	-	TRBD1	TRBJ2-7	TGCGCCAGCAGCTCAGCGGGCCACACAGGGGGCAGGATTGGCGAGCAGTACTTC	CASSSAGHTGGRIGEQYF
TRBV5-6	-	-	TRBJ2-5	TGTGCCAGCAGCCTCCAGGGTCCTGAGACCCAGTACTTC	CASSLQGPETQYF
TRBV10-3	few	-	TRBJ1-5	TGTGCCATCGGGCAGAATCAGCCCCAGCATTTT	CAIGQNQPQHF
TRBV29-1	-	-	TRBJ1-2	TGCAGCGTTGTGGCGGGGGAGAGCGGCTACACCTTC	CSVVAGESGYTF
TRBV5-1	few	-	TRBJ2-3	TGCGCCAGCCGTTGGGGGGGCGGGGATACGCAGTATTTT	CASRWGGGDTQYF
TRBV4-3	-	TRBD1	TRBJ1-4	TGCGCCAGCAGCCAAGAAAAAGGGGGCAGGGCGAATGAAAAACTGTTTTTT	CASSQEKGGRANEKLFF
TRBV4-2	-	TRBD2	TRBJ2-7	TGTGCCAGCAGCTTAAATAGCGGGGTTTCTTACTCCTACGAGCAGTACTTC	CASSLNSGVSYSYEQYF
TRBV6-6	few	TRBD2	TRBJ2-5	TGTGCCAGCAGCCCTCCCGAGCGGGGGGGAGAGACCCAGTACTTC	CASSPPERGGETQYF
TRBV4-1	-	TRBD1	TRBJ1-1	TGCGCCAGCAGCCAAGATGTATTGTCTTTGACAGGGGGCCGGGACACTGAAGCTTTCTTT	CASSQDVLSLTGGRDTEAFF
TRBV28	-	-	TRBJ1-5	TGTGCCAGCACTGGGACTCCGAATCAGCCCCAGCATTTT	CASTGTPNQPQHF
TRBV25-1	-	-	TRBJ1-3	TGTGCCAGCAGTGAATGGCGGGGTCTTAGAAACACCATATATTTT	CASSEWRGLRNTIYF
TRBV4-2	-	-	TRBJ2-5	TGTGCCAGCAGCCCACCGCCCGGACAGCGGTCCCACAAAAGTCTAAAAGAGACCCAGTACTTC	CASSPPPGQRSHKSLKETQYF
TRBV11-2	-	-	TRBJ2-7	TGTGCCAGCAGCCAGACAGGCTACGAGCAGTACTTC	CASSQTGYEQYF
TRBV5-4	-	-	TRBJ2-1	TGTGCCAGCACCATCCCCCCGCTAACGGTTAGGCAGTTCTTC	CASTIPPLTVRQFF
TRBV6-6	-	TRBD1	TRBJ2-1	TGTGCCAGCCGCAGACAGGGGCTATACAATGAGCAGTTCTTC	CASRRQGLYNEQFF
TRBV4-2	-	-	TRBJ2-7	TGTGCCAGCAGCCAAGAATGGACTCCCTACGAGCAGTACTTC	CASSQEWTPYEQYF
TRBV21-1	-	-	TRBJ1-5	TGTGCCAGCAGCAAAGTACTTACCCGCAATCAGCCCCAGCATTTT	CASSKVLTRNQPQHF
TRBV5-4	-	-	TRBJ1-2	TGTGCCAGCAGCTTCGCCCCGACGAGGACTTTTGACTATGGCTACACCTTC	CASSFAPTRTFDYGYTF
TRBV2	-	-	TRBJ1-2	TGTGCCAGCAGTCCAGCTAACTATGGCTACACCTTC	CASSPANYGYTF
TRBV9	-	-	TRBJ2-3	TGTGCCAGCAGCGTAGTTCAGGGGATCACAGATACGCAGTATTTT	CASSVVQGITDTQYF
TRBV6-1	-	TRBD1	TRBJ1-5	TGTGCCAGCAGTGAATCGGGGGGACAGGGGGCAGGTCAGCCCCAGCATTTT	CASSESGGQGAGQPQHF
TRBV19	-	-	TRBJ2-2	TGTGCCAGTAAAGGAGAAGTGCCCGGGGAGCTGTTTTTT	CASKGEVPGELFF
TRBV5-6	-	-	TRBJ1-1	TGTGCCAGCAGCAACGGAGTTTTAGTGAACACTGAAGCTTTCTTT	CASSNGVLVNTEAFF
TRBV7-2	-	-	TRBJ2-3	TGTGCCAGCAGCTTAGAGGCTAGTTTGATGGATACGCAGTATTTT	CASSLEASLMDTQYF
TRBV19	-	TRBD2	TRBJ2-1	TGTGCCAGTAGTCCGGGCGGGGGTCACAATGAGCAGTTCTTC	CASSPGGGHNEQFF
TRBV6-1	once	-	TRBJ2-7	TGTGCCAGCAGTGAATTCAGTTTTCCCTACGAGCAGTACTTC	CASSEFSFPYEQYF
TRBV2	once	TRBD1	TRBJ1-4	TGTGCCAGCAGAGCCCGATCAGACAGGGGCCAACATATTCGGGATGAAAAACTGTTTTTT	CASRARSDRGQHIRDEKLFF
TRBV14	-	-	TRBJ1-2	TGTGCCAGCAGCCAAGATCGGCGGGGAGGCTACACCTTC	CASSQDRRGGYTF
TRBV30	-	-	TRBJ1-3	TGTGCCTGGAGTGTTATCGGCTCTGGAAACACCATATATTTT	CAWSVIGSGNTIYF
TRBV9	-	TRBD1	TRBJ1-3	TGTGCCAGCAGCCCCTGGGTTCGGAATCGGACAGGGGGCCCCTCTGGAAACACCATATATTTT	CASSPWVRNRTGGPSGNTIYF
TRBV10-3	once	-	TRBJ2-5	TGTGCCATCAGTGGCTCTCTAGCCGGTGAGACCCAGTACTTC	CAISGSLAGETQYF
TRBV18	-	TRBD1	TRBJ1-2	TGTGCCAGCTCAATCCCGGGACAGACGATCTATGGCTACACCTTC	CASSIPGQTIYGYTF
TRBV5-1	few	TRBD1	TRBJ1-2	TGCGCCAGCAGCCACCGACAGGGTCCCACTAACTATGGCTACACCTTC	CASSHRQGPTNYGYTF
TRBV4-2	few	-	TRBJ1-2	TGTGCCAGCAGCCAAGATCCAGGGGCGATCGGGGGCTACACCTTC	CASSQDPGAIGGYTF
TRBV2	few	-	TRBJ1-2	TGTGCCAGCACGGGGTCCCCCTATGGCTACACCTTC	CASTGSPYGYTF
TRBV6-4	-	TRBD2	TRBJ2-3	TGTGCCAGCAGTCTAGCGGGATCCACAGATACGCAGTATTTT	CASSLAGSTDTQYF
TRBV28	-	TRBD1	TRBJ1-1	TGTGCCAGCAGTTTATTCCTGGGACAGGCAAATGAAGCTTTCTTT	CASSLFLGQANEAFF